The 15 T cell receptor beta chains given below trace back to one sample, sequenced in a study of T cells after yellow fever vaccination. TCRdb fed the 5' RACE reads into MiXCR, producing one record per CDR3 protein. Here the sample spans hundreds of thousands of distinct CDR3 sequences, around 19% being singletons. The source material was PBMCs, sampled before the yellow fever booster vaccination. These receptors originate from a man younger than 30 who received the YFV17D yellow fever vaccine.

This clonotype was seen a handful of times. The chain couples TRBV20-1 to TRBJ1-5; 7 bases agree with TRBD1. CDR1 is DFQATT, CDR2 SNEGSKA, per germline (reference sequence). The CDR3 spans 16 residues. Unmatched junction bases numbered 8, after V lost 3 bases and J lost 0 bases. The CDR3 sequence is CSARPGTVNSNQPQHF. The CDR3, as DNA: TGCAGTGCTAGGCCCGGGACAGTGAATAGCAATCAGCCCCAGCATTTT.

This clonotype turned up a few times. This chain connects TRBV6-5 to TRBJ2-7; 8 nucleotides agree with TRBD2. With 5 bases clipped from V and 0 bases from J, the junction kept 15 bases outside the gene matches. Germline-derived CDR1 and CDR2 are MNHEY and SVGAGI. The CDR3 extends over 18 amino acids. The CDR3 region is CASSPSGGRAISSYEQYV. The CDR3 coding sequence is TGTGCCAGCAGTCCCAGCGGGGGACGGGCAATTAGCTCCTACGAGCAGTACGTC.

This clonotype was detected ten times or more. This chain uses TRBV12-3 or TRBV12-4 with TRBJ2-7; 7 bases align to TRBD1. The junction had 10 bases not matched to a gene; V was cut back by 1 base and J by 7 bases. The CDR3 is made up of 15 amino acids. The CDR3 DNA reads TGTGCCAGCAGTTTAGGCGGGTCAGGGGGAGAGGAGCAGTACGTC. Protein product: CASSLGGSGGEEQYV.

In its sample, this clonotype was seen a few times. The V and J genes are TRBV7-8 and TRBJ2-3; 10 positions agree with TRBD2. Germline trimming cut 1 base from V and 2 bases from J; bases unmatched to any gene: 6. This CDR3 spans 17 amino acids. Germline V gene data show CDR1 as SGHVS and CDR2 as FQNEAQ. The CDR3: CASSLGSLAGDTDTQYF. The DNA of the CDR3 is TGTGCCAGCAGCTTAGGGAGTCTAGCGGGGGACACAGATACGCAGTATTTT. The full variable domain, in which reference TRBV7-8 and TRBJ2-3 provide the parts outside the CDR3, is GAGVSQSPRYKVAKRGQDVALRCDPISGHVSLFWYQQALGQGPEFLTYFQNEAQLDKSGLPSDRFFAERPEGSVSTLKIQRTQQEDSAVYLCASSLGSLAGDTDTQYFGPGTRLTVL.

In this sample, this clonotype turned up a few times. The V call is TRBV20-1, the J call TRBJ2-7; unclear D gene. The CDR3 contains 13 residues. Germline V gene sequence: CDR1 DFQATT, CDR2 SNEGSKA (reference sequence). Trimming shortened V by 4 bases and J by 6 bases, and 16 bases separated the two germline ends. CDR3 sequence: CSAISYSDTEQYF. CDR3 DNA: TGCAGTGCTATCAGTTACAGCGACACCGAGCAGTACTTC.

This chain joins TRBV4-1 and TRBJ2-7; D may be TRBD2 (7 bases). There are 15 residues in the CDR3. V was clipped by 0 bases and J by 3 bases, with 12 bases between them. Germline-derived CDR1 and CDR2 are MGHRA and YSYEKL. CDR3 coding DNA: TGCGCCAGCAGCCAAGAATCCGGGGGGCTCTACGAGCAGTACGTC. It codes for CASSQESGGLYEQYV.

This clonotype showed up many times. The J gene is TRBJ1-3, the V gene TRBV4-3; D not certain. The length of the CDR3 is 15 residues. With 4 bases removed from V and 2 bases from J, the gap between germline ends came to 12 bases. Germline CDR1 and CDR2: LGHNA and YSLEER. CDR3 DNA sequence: TGCGCCAGCAGCCCTGGACCTACTGCTGGAAACACCATATATTTT. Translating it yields CASSPGPTAGNTIYF.

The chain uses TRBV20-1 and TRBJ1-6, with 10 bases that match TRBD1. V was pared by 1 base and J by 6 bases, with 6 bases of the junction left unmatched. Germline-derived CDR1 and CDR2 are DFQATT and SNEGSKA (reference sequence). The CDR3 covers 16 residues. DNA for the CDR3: TGCAGTGCTAGAGCTCCCGGGACAGGGGCTAATTCACCCCTCCACTTT. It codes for CSARAPGTGANSPLHF.

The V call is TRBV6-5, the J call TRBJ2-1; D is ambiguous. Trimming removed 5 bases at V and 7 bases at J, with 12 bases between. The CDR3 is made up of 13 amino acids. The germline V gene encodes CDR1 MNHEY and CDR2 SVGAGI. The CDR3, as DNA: TGTGCCAGCAGTCCAATGACTGGAAATGAGCAGTTCTTC. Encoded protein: CASSPMTGNEQFF.

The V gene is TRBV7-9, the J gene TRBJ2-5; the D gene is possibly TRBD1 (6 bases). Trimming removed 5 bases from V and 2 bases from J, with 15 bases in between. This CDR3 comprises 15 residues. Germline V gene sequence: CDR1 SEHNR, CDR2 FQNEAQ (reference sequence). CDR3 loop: CASSRGHLIQETQYF. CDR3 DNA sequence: TGTGCCAGCAGCCGGGGACACCTGATACAAGAGACCCAGTACTTC.

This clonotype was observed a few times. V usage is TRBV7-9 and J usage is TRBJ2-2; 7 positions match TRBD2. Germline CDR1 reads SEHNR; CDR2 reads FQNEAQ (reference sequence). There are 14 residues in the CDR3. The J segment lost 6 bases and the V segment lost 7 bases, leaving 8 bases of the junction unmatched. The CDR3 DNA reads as TGTGCCAGCACCGATCGGGGGGTCTCCGGGGAGCTGTTTTTT. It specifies CASTDRGVSGELFF.

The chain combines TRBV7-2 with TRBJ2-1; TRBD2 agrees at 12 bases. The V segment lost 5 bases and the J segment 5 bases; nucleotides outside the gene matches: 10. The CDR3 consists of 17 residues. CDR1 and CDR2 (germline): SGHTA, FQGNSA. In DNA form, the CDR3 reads TGTGCCAGCAGCCCCCAGCTAGCGGGGGGGCAGAACAATGAGCAGTTCTTC. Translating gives CASSPQLAGGQNNEQFF.

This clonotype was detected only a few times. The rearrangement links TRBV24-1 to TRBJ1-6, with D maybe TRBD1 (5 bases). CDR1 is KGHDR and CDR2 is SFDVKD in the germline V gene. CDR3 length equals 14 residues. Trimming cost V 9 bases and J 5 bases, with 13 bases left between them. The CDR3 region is CATRGSRDNSPLHF. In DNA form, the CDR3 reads TGTGCCACCCGAGGGAGCAGGGATAATTCACCCCTCCACTTT.

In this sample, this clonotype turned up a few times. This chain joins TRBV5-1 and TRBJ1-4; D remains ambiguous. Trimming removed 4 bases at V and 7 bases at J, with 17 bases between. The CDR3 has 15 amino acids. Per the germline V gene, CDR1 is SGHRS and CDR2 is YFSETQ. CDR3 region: CASSPGEGGVEKLFF. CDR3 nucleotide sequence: TGCGCCAGCAGCCCCGGGGAGGGAGGAGTTGAAAAACTGTTTTTT.

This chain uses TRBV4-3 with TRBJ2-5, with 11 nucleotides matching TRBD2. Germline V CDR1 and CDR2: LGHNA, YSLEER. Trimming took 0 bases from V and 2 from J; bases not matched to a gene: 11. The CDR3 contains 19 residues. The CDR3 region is CASSQDMLGLADKQETQYF. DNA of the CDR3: TGCGCCAGCAGCCAAGATATGTTGGGACTAGCGGATAAGCAAGAGACCCAGTACTTC.